This T cell receptor beta chain comes out of a study of human T cells and chemical hapten exposure. Looking at the study overall: Donors were sensitized with 2% DPC on the upper inner arm.

Documented time point: pre-sensitization, week 0. Described treatment: therapeutic diphenylcyclopropenone sensitization with weekly scalp DPC. TCRdb re-derived calls from the RACE reads in MiXCR, one entry per CDR3 protein. The repertoire holds under 400,000 distinct CDR3 sequences, with approximately 5.1% as singletons. This clonotype was recorded at least ten times. Its antigen is as yet unknown. Study-wide findings and caveats: Versus controls, significantly more large CDR3 similarity clusters arose from expanded TCRs. Alopecia was present in the donors, so their immune response may differ from healthy people's.

From germline, CDR1 is SNHLY and CDR2 FYNNEI. There are 14 residues in the CDR3. The germline V and J ends were trimmed by 2 bases and 2 bases, with 10 bases remaining between them. The chain recombines TRBV2 with TRBJ2-7; D gene ambiguous. Specimen: whole blood, collected in connection with sensitization to the hapten diphenylcyclopropenone (DPC). This clonotype was obtained from a woman in her forties or fifties with alopecia areata. Some clones in this sample may be carry-over from other donors' samples. This CDR3 reads CASSERVWTYEQYF. In nucleotides, the CDR3 is TGTGCCAGCAGTGAAAGGGTATGGACCTACGAGCAGTACTTC.